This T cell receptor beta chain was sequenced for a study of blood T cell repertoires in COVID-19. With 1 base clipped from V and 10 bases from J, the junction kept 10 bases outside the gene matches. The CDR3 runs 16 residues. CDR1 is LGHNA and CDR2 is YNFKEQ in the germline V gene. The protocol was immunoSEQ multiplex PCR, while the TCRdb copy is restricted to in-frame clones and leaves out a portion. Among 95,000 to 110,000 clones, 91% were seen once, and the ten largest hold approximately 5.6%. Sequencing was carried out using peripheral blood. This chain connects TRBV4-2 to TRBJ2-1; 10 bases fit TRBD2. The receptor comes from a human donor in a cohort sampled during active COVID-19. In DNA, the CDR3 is TGTGCCAGCAGCCAAGCGGATAGCGGGGGGCCCGGGGAGCAGTTCTTC. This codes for CASSQADSGGPGEQFF.